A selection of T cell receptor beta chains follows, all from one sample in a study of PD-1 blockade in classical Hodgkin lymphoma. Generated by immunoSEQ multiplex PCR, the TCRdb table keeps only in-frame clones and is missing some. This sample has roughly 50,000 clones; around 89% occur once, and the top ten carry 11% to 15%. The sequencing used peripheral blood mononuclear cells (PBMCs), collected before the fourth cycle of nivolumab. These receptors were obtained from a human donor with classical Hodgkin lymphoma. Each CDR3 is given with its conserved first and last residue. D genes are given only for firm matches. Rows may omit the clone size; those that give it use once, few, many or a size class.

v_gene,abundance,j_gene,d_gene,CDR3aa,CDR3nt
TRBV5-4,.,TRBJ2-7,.,CASSLDGDSYEQYF,TGTGCCAGCAGCTTGGATGGCGACTCCTACGAGCAGTACTTC
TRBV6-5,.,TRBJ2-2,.,CASMNPNTGELFF,TGTGCCAGCATGAATCCGAACACCGGGGAGCTGTTTTTT
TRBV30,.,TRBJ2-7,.,CAWSSYYEQYF,TGTGCCTGGAGCTCTTATTACGAGCAGTACTTC
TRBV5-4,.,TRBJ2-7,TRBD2,CASSPLPGLPWNEQYF,TGTGCCAGCAGCCCCCTCCCGGGACTACCTTGGAACGAGCAGTACTTC
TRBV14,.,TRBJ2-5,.,CASSQGTGEGETQYF,TGTGCCAGCAGCCAAGGAACAGGGGAGGGAGAGACCCAGTACTTC
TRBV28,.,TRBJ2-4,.,CASSLYLGRLAKNIQYF,TGTGCCAGCAGTTTATATCTGGGACGTTTAGCCAAAAACATTCAGTACTTC
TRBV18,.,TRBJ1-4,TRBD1,CASSPLGQEENEKLFF,TGTGCCAGCTCACCCTTGGGACAGGAGGAAAATGAAAAACTGTTTTTT
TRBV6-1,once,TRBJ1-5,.,CASGEIQPQHF,TGTGCCAGCGGTGAGATTCAGCCCCAGCATTTT
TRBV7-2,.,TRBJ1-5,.,CASSQGLGGNQPQHF,TGTGCCAGCAGCCAAGGGTTAGGGGGCAATCAGCCCCAGCATTTT
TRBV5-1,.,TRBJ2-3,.,CASSTSGSTDTQYF,TGCGCCAGCAGCACGAGCGGTAGCACAGATACGCAGTATTTT
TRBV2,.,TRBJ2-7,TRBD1,CASISGTGGYEQYF,TGTGCCAGCATATCCGGGACAGGGGGCTACGAGCAGTACTTC
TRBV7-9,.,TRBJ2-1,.,CASSLAVGSYNEQFF,TGTGCCAGCAGCTTAGCGGTCGGCTCCTACAATGAGCAGTTCTTC
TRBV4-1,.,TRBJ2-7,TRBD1,CASSPGQGYTYEQYF,TGCGCCAGCAGCCCCGGACAGGGATATACCTACGAGCAGTACTTC
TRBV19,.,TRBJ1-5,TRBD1,CASSLEGDRSFNQPQHF,TGTGCCAGTAGTCTCGAAGGGGACAGGTCGTTCAATCAGCCCCAGCATTTT
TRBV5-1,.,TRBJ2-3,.,CASSLGHATDTQYF,TGCGCCAGCAGCTTGGGACACGCCACAGATACGCAGTATTTT
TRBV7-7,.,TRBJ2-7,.,CASSLALGDEEQYF,TGTGCTAGCAGCTTAGCCCTAGGGGATGAGGAGCAGTACTTC
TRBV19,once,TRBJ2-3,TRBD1,CASSPIRGTGADTQYF,TGTGCCAGTTCCCCAATTCGTGGGACAGGGGCAGATACGCAGTATTTT
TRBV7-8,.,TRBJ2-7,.,CASSFESRRGFAYEQYF,TGTGCCAGCAGCTTTGAGAGTAGGAGGGGATTCGCCTACGAGCAGTACTTC
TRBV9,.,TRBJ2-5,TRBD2,CASSEQSGRVQYF,TGTGCCAGCAGCGAACAAAGCGGGAGGGTTCAGTACTTC
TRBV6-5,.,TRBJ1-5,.,CASSSTAEVQPQHF,TGTGCCAGCAGTTCCACCGCAGAAGTCCAGCCCCAGCATTTT
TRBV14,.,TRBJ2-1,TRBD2,CASSLPSGIRSGAYNEQFF,TGTGCCAGCAGCCTACCTTCGGGGATACGGAGCGGGGCATACAATGAGCAGTTCTTC
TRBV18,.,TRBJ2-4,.,CASSLSRTDQNIQYF,TGTGCCAGCTCCTTGTCGAGGACAGACCAAAACATTCAGTACTTC
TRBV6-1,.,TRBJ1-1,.,CASMLLQDTEAFF,TGTGCCAGCATGCTACTACAGGACACTGAAGCTTTCTTT
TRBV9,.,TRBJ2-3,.,CASSVDGTRTDTQYF,TGTGCCAGCAGCGTAGATGGGACACGTACAGATACGCAGTATTTT
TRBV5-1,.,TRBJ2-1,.,CASSLRLGINSYNEQFF,TGCGCCAGCAGCTTGCGCCTTGGGATTAACTCCTACAATGAGCAGTTCTTC
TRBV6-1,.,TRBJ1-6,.,CASSDGRGNRTPLHF,TGTGCCAGCAGTGACGGACGGGGGAATAGAACACCCCTCCACTTT
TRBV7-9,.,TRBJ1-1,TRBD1,CASSDQGGNTEAFF,TGTGCCAGCAGCGATCAGGGGGGGAACACTGAAGCTTTCTTT
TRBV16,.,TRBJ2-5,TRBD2,CASSQVAGVGETQYF,TGTGCCAGCAGCCAAGTGGCGGGAGTGGGAGAGACCCAGTACTTC
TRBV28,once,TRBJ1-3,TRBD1,CASSPGTGGNTIYF,TGTGCCAGCAGTCCGGGGACAGGGGGAAACACCATATATTTT
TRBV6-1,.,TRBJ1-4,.,CASGTTVEKLFF,TGTGCCAGCGGAACGACAGTTGAAAAACTGTTTTTT
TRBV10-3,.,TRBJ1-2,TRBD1,CAILASDRERGYTF,TGTGCCATTCTGGCCTCGGACAGGGAACGCGGCTACACCTTC
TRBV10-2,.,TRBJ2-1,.,CASSSGNNEQFF,TGCGCCAGCAGCAGCGGAAACAATGAGCAGTTCTTC
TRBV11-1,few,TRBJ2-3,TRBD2,CASSLELLAGADTQYF,TGTGCCAGCAGCTTAGAGCTACTAGCGGGAGCGGATACGCAGTATTTT
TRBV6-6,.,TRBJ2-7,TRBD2,CASSYGAGGSYEQYF,TGTGCCAGCAGTTACGGAGCGGGAGGGTCCTACGAGCAGTACTTC
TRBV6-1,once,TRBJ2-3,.,CASIAPAGRPDTQYF,TGTGCCAGCATCGCCCCGGCGGGGAGGCCAGATACGCAGTATTTT
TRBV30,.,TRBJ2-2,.,CAWRGRKGANTGELFF,TGTGCCTGGAGGGGTCGAAAGGGAGCGAACACCGGGGAGCTGTTTTTT
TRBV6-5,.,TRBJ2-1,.,CASRLDRMGYNEQFF,TGTGCCAGCAGACTAGACAGGATGGGCTACAATGAGCAGTTCTTC
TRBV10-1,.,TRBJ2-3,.,CASSRLGRTDTQYF,TGCGCCAGCAGCCGGCTTGGGCGCACAGATACGCAGTATTTT
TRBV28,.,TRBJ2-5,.,CASSSPGQETQYF,TGTGCCAGCAGTTCCCCAGGGCAAGAGACCCAGTACTTC
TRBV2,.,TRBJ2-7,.,CASRRNEQYF,TGTGCCAGCCGGCGAAACGAGCAGTACTTC
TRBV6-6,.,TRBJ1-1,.,CASSYAGKNTEAFF,TGTGCCAGCAGTTACGCCGGCAAGAACACTGAAGCTTTCTTT
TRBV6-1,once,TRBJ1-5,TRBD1,CASSERDRASNQPQHF,TGTGCCAGCAGTGAGAGGGACAGGGCAAGCAATCAGCCCCAGCATTTT
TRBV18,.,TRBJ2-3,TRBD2,CASSPPGLAGSTDTQYF,TGTGCCAGCTCACCGCCAGGGCTAGCGGGTAGCACAGATACGCAGTATTTT
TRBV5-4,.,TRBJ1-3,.,CASSLGGSYSGNTIYF,TGTGCCAGCAGCTTAGGGGGTTCTTACTCTGGAAACACCATATATTTT
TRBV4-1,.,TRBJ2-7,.,CASGPGLSYEQYF,TGCGCCAGCGGCCCGGGGCTCTCCTACGAGCAGTACTTC
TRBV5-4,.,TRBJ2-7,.,CASSFSGREQYF,TGTGCCAGCAGCTTTAGTGGGCGCGAGCAGTACTTC
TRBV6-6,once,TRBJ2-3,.,CASNAVPDTQYF,TGTGCCAGCAACGCGGTCCCAGATACGCAGTATTTT
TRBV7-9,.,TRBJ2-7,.,CASSLKSPYEQYF,TGTGCCAGCAGCTTAAAAAGTCCCTACGAGCAGTACTTC
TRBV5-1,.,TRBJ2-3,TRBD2,CASSKGLAGGPSTDTQYF,TGCGCCAGCAGCAAAGGGCTAGCGGGAGGGCCTTCCACAGATACGCAGTATTTT
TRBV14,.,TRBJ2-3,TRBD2,CASSQGLVTDTQYF,TGTGCCAGCAGCCAGGGACTAGTCACAGATACGCAGTATTTT
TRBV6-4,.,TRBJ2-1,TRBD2,CASSPRLAGDVDEQFF,TGTGCCAGCAGTCCACGACTAGCGGGAGATGTGGATGAGCAGTTCTTC
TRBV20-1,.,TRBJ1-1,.,CSASQGMKAFF,TGCAGTGCTAGCCAAGGCATGAAGGCTTTCTTT
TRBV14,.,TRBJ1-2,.,CASSQEQGPYGYTF,TGTGCCAGCAGCCAAGAACAGGGCCCCTATGGCTACACCTTC
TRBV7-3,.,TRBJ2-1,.,CASSLRSTGGNEQFF,TGTGCCAGCAGCTTACGATCCACGGGTGGCAATGAGCAGTTCTTC
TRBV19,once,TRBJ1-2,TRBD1,CASSTFDRAGVYGYTF,TGTGCCAGTAGTACCTTCGACAGGGCGGGAGTCTATGGCTACACCTTC
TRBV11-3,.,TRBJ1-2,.,CASSSGQMNLYGYTF,TGTGCCAGCAGCTCCGGACAAATGAATCTTTATGGCTACACCTTC
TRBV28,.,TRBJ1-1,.,CASSFDTEAFF,TGTGCCAGCAGTTTTGACACTGAAGCTTTCTTT
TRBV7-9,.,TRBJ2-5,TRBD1,CASSLGQGGYQETQYF,TGTGCCAGCAGCTTAGGACAGGGGGGGTACCAAGAGACCCAGTACTTC
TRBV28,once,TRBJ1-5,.,CASSLLQGKPQHF,TGTGCCAGCAGTTTATTACAGGGTAAGCCCCAGCATTTT